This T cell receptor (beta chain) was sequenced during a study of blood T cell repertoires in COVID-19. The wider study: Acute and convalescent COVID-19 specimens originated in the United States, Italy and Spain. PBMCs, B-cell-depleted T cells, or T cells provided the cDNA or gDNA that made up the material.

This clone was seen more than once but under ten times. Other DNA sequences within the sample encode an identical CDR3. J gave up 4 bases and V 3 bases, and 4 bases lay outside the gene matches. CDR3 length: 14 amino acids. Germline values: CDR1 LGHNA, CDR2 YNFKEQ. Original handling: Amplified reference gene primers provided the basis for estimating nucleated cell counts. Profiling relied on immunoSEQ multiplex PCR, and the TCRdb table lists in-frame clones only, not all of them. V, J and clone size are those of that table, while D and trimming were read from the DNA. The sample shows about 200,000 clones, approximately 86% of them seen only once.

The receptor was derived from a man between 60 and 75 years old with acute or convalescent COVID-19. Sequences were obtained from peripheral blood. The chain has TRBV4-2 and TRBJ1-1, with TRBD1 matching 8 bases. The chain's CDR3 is CASSQDTGGTEAFF. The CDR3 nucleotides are TGTGCCAGCAGCCAGGACACAGGGGGCACTGAAGCTTTCTTT.